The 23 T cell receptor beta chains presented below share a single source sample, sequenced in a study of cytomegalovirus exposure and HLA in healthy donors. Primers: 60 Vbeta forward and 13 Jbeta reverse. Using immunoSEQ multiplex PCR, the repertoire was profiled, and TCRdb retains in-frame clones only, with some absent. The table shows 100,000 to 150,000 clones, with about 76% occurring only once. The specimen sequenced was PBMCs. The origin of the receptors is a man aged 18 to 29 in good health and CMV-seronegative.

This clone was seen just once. The CDR3 here is CASSPSGGADTQYF. CDR3 DNA sequence: TGTGCCAGCAGCCCGAGCGGGGGGGCAGATACGCAGTATTTT. The chain uses TRBV5-4 and TRBJ2-3; the match to TRBD2 covers 10 bases. This CDR3 has 14 amino acids. Trimming cost V 4 bases and J 4 bases; bases outside gene matches: 3. CDR1 SGHNT and CDR2 YYREEE come from the germline V gene (reference sequence).

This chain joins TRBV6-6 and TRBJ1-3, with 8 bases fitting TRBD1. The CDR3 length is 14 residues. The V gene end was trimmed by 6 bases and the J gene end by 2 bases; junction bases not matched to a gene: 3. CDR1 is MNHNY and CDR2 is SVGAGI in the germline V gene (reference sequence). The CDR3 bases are TGTGCCAGCAGGGAGACAGGGGCTGGAAACACCATATATTTT. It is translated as CASRETGAGNTIYF.

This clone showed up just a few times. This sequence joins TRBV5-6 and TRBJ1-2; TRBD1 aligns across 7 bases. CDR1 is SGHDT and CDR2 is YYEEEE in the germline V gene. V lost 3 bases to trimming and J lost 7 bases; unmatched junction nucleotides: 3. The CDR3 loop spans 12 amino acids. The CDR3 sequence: CASSYRGSGYTF. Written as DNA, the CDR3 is TGTGCCAGCAGCTACAGGGGTTCTGGCTACACCTTC.

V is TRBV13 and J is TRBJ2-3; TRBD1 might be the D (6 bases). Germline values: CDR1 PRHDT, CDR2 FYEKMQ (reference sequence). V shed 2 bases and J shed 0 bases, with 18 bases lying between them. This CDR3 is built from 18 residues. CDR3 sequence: CASSLSGPGTPSTDTQYF. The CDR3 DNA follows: TGTGCCAGCAGCTTATCAGGACCCGGGACACCAAGCACAGATACGCAGTATTTT.

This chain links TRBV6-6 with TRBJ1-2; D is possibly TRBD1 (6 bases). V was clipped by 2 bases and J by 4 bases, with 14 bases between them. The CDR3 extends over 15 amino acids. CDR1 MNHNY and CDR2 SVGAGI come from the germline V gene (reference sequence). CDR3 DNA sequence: TGTGCCAGCAGTTACCTACCACAGGGTGGCTATGGCTACACCTTC. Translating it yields CASSYLPQGGYGYTF.

CDR3 sequence (DNA): TGTGCCAGCAGCTTTTACCCCGGACAGTCGTACGAGCAGTACTTC. This codes for CASSFYPGQSYEQYF. The chain carries TRBV7-2 and TRBJ2-7, with D maybe TRBD1 (6 bases). Germline V CDR1 and CDR2: SGHTA, FQGNSA. The CDR3 spans 15 residues. The germline V and J ends were trimmed by 3 bases and 4 bases, with 16 bases remaining between them.

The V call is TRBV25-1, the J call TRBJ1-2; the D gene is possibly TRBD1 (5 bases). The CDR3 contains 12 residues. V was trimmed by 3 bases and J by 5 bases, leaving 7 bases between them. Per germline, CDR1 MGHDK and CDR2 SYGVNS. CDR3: CASSDGGYGYTF. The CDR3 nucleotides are TGTGCCAGCAGTGACGGGGGTTATGGCTACACCTTC.

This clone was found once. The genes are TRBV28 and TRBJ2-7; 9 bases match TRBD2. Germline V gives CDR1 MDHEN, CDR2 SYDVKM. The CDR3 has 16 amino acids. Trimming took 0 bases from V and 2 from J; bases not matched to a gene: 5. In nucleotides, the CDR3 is TGTGCCAGCAGTTTATGGCCTAGCGGGGTCGCCTACGAGCAGTACTTC. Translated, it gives CASSLWPSGVAYEQYF.

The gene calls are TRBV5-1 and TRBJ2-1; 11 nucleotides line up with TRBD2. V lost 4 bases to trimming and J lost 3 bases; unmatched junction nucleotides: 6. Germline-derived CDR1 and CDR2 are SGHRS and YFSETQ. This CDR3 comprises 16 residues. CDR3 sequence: CASSLLAGGHYNEQFF. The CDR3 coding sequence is TGCGCCAGCAGCCTCCTAGCGGGGGGACACTACAATGAGCAGTTCTTC.

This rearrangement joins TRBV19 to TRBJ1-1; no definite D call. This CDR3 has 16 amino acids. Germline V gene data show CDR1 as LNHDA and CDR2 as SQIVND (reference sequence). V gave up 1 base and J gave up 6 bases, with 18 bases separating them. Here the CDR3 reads CASSIARMVRIPEAFF. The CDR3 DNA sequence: TGTGCCAGTAGTATAGCCCGAATGGTGAGGATACCTGAAGCTTTCTTT.

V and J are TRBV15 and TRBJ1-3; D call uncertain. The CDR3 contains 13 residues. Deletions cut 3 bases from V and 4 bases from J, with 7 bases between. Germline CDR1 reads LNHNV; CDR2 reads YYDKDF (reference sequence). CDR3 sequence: CATSSAQGNTIYF. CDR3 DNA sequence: TGTGCCACCAGCAGCGCCCAGGGAAACACCATATATTTT.

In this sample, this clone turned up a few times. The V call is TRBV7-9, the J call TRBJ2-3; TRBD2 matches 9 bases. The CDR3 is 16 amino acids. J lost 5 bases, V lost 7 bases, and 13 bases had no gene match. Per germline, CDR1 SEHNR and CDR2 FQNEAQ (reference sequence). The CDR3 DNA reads TGTGCCAGCAATAAGGCGGGGGGGCATAATCGAGATACGCAGTATTTT. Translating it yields CASNKAGGHNRDTQYF.

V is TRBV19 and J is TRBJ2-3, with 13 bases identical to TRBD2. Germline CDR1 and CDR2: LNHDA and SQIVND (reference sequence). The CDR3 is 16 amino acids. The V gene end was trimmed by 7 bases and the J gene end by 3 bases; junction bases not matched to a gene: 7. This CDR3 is CASIPTSGGKTDTQYF. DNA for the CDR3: TGTGCCAGTATCCCGACTAGCGGGGGGAAGACAGATACGCAGTATTTT. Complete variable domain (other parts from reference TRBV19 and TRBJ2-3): DGGITQSPKYLFRKEGQNVTLSCEQNLNHDAMYWYRQDPGQGLRLIYYSQIVNDFQKGDIAEGYSVSREKKESFPLTVTSAQKNPTAFYLCASIPTSGGKTDTQYFGPGTRLTVL.

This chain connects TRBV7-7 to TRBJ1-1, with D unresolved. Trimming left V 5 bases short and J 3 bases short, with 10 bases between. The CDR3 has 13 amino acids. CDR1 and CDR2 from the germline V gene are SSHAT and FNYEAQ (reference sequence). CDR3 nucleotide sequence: TGTGCCAGCAGCAAGTGGCGGGACACTGAAGCTTTCTTT. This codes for CASSKWRDTEAFF.

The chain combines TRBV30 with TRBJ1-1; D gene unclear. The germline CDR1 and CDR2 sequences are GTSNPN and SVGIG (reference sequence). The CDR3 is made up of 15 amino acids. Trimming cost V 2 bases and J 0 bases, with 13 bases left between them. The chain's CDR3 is CAWSPLHSMNTEAFF. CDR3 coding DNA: TGTGCCTGGAGTCCGTTGCATAGCATGAACACTGAAGCTTTCTTT. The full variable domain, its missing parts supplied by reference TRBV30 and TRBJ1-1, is SQTIHQWPATLVQPVGSPLSLECTVEGTSNPNLYWYRQAAGRGLQLLFYSVGIGQISSEVPQNLSASRPQDRQFILSSKKLLLSDSGFYLCAWSPLHSMNTEAFFGQGTRLTVV.

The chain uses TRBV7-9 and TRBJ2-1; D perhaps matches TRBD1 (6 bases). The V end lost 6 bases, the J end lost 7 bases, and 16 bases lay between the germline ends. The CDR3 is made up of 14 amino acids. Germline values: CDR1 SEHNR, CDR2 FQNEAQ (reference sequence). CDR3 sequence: CASRSGQPGNEQFF. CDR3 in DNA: TGTGCCAGCAGGTCTGGACAGCCGGGGAATGAGCAGTTCTTC.

The CDR3 reads CASSSWVAVTYNEQFF. CDR3 in DNA: TGTGCCAGCAGCTCGTGGGTAGCGGTCACCTACAATGAGCAGTTCTTC. This chain joins TRBV7-9 and TRBJ2-1; weak D call: TRBD2 (6 bases). Germline CDR1 is SEHNR and CDR2 is FQNEAQ (reference sequence). The CDR3 is 16 residues long. Trimming left V 4 bases short and J 2 bases short, with 15 bases between.

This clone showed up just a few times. The chain's CDR3 is CASSLQRGYTEAFF. The DNA of the CDR3 is TGTGCCAGCAGTCTTCAGAGGGGGTACACTGAAGCTTTCTTT. The rearrangement joins TRBV6-5 to TRBJ1-1; maybe TRBD1 (6 bases). With 5 bases removed from V and 3 bases from J, the gap between germline ends came to 13 bases. The CDR3 loop spans 14 amino acids. CDR1 is MNHEY and CDR2 is SVGAGI in the germline V gene.

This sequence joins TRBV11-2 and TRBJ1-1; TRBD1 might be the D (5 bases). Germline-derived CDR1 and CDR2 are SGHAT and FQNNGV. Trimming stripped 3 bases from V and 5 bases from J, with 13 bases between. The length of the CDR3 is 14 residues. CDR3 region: CASSLGQGSTEAFF. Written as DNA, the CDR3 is TGTGCCAGCAGCTTGGGGCAGGGTAGTACTGAAGCTTTCTTT.

The CDR3 region is CASSRGRDSENRQGANVLTF. The CDR3 DNA sequence: TGTGCCAGTAGTAGGGGCAGGGACAGCGAAAACCGGCAGGGGGCCAACGTCCTGACTTTC. The V call is TRBV19, the J call TRBJ2-6, with TRBD1 matching 7 bases. With V trimmed by 4 bases and J by 4 bases, 19 bases remained unmatched. The CDR3 length is 20 residues. Germline V CDR1 and CDR2: LNHDA, SQIVND (reference sequence).

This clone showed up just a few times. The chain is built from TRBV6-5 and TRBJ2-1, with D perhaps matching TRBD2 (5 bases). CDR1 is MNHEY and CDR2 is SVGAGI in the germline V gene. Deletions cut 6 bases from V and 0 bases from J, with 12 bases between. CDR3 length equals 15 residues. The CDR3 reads CASRSLASSYNEQFF. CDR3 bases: TGTGCCAGCAGAAGCCTAGCAAGCTCCTACAATGAGCAGTTCTTC.

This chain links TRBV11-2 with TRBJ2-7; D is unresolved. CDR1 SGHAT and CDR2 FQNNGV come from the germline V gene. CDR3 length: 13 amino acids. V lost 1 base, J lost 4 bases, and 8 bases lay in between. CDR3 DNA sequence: TGTGCCAGCAGCTTAGGTCGCGTATACGAGCAGTACTTC. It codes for CASSLGRVYEQYF. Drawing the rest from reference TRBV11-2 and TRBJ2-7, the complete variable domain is EAGVAQSPRYKIIEKRQSVAFWCNPISGHATLYWYQQILGQGPKLLIQFQNNGVVDDSQLPKDRFSAERLKGVDSTLKIQPAKLEDSAVYLCASSLGRVYEQYFGPGTRLTVT.

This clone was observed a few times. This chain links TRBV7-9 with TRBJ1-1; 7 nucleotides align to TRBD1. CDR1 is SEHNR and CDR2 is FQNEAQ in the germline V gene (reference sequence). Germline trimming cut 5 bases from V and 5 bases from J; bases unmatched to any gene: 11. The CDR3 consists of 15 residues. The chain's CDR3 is CASSAARQGLTEAFF. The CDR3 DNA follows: TGTGCCAGCAGCGCCGCACGACAGGGCTTGACTGAAGCTTTCTTT.